The 29 T cell receptor beta chains below were found in one sample sequenced in a study of kidney transplant recipient with SARS-CoV-2 infection. TCRdb re-derived calls from the reads in MiXCR, one entry per CDR3 protein. This table has approximately 250,000 distinct CDR3 sequences, 29% appearing once. The sequenced sample was a blood sample, obtained at baseline and on roughly day 120 from a kidney transplant recipient. The source is a young adult male patient who had COVID-19 and was a kidney transplant recipient. Some of the T cells might come from the graft donor.

This clonotype showed up many times. This chain connects TRBV12-3 or TRBV12-4 to TRBJ2-1; TRBD2 is a possible D gene (5 bases). The CDR3 contains 12 residues. V lost 3 bases and J lost 9, with 9 bases in between. CDR3 amino acids: CASSLDAGEQFF. CDR3 nucleotide sequence: TGTGCCAGCAGTTTGGACGCGGGTGAGCAGTTCTTC.

This clonotype was observed at least ten times. The chain recombines TRBV27 with TRBJ1-6, with 9 bases matching TRBD1. From germline, CDR1 is MNHEY and CDR2 SMNVEV (reference sequence). Trimming removed 2 bases from V and 10 bases from J; junction bases left unmatched: 6. The CDR3 covers 15 residues. The CDR3 region is CASSLVQGARSPLHF. CDR3 in DNA: TGTGCCAGCAGTTTAGTACAGGGGGCGAGATCACCCCTCCACTTT.

About this clonotype itself: Just one base apart from a much larger clone, this may be a read error. The chain links TRBV5-3 to TRBJ2-1, with D possibly being TRBD2 (5 bases). TRBV5-3 is noted as an ORF with a role that remains uncertain. V was clipped by 4 bases and J by 0 bases, with 20 bases between them. This CDR3 contains 18 residues. As DNA, the CDR3 is TGTGCCAGAAGCCTTGGGAGACCAGCGGCCGCCTCCTACAATGAGCAGTTCTTC. Amino acids: CARSLGRPAAASYNEQFF.

This clonotype occurred many times. The CDR3 coding sequence is TGTGCCAGCAGCCGGAGGACAGCTACGAACACCGGGGAGCTGTTTTTT. Its translation is CASSRRTATNTGELFF. The chain employs TRBV3-1 and TRBJ2-2; D is perhaps TRBD1 (6 bases). The length of the CDR3 is 16 residues. Deletions cut 4 bases from V and 0 bases from J, with 12 bases between. Germline V gives CDR1 LGHDT, CDR2 YNNKEL (reference sequence).

The table lists this clonotype with many counts. The chain is built from TRBV5-1 and TRBJ1-2; D is ambiguous. This CDR3 region has 16 residues. The V gene's germline CDR1 is SGHRS and CDR2 YFSETQ. The V end was cut by 7 bases, the J end by 4 bases, with 23 bases between. This CDR3 is CASDLKSVRKTYGYTF. The CDR3 bases are TGCGCCAGCGACCTCAAATCGGTTCGAAAGACCTATGGCTACACCTTC.

The table lists this clonotype with many counts. The V gene is TRBV7-6, the J gene TRBJ1-2; D gene unclear. Trimming removed 5 bases at V and 4 bases at J, with 23 bases between. This CDR3 contains 17 residues. In germline, CDR1 is SGHVS, CDR2 FNYEAQ. CDR3 sequence (DNA): TGTGCCAGCAGCGCTGTTGTTGAATCTCGAAAGACCTATGGCTACACCTTC. It specifies CASSAVVESRKTYGYTF.

Concerning this clonotype: A much bigger clone sits one base away, suggesting this may be a read error. V gene TRBV6-5 combines with J gene TRBJ1-2; no clear D gene. The CDR3 has 17 amino acids. Germline V gene data show CDR1 as MNHEY and CDR2 as SVGAGI. V lost 5 bases to trimming and J lost 6 bases, with 25 bases between them. This CDR3 is CASSVVGSMRKTHGYTF. CDR3 nucleotides: TGTGCCAGCAGTGTTGTTGGCTCTATGCGAAAGACCCATGGCTACACCTTC.

The chain carries TRBV6-6 and TRBJ2-1; no firm D call. The V and J ends lost 6 bases and 11 bases respectively, with 11 bases between them. The CDR3 covers 11 residues. Germline loops: CDR1 MNHNY, CDR2 SVGAGI (reference sequence). Here the CDR3 DNA reads TGTGCCAGCAGGCTAGGTAATAAGCAGTTCTTC. Encoded protein: CASRLGNKQFF.

This clonotype was recorded at least ten times. The chain carries TRBV5-6 and TRBJ2-3, with 10 nucleotides matching TRBD2. The CDR3 spans 17 residues. Germline CDR1 and CDR2: SGHDT and YYEEEE. With V trimmed by 0 bases and J by 3 bases, 7 bases remained unmatched. The CDR3 protein is CASSLGSAGGPTDTQYF. Here the CDR3 DNA reads TGTGCCAGCAGCTTGGGGTCAGCGGGAGGGCCGACAGATACGCAGTATTTT.

This clonotype has at least ten counts. The DNA for the CDR3 is TGTGCCAGCAGCTCAGCTCTAGCGGGGAGGGAGACCCAGTACTTC. It specifies CASSSALAGRETQYF. The chain has TRBV7-9 and TRBJ2-5, with 9 bases identical to TRBD2. This CDR3 has 15 amino acids. Germline lookup yields CDR1 SEHNR and CDR2 FQNEAQ (reference sequence). V lost 4 bases to trimming and J lost 5 bases; unmatched junction nucleotides: 8. The full variable domain, with the rest looked up from reference TRBV7-9 and TRBJ2-5, is DTGVSQNPRHKITKRGQNVTFRCDPISEHNRLYWYRQTLGQGPEFLTYFQNEAQLEKSRLLSDRFSAERPKGSFSTLEIQRTEQGDSAMYLCASSSALAGRETQYFGPGTRLLVL.

In this sample, this clonotype turned up many times. V usage is TRBV28 and J usage is TRBJ1-3, with D hard to call. Trimming pared 6 bases from V and 1 base from J, leaving 16 bases between. In germline, CDR1 is MDHEN, CDR2 SYDVKM. The CDR3 spans 16 residues. This chain's CDR3 is CASSPRFLGSGNTIYF. The DNA for the CDR3 is TGTGCCAGCAGCCCCCGGTTTTTGGGATCTGGAAACACCATATATTTT.

The rearrangement links TRBV2 to TRBJ2-4; D gene unclear. CDR1 and CDR2 (germline): SNHLY, FYNNEI. The CDR3 length is 14 residues. The germline V and J ends were trimmed by 6 bases and 7 bases, with 16 bases remaining between them. The CDR3 sequence: CASSMDSRYNIQYF. CDR3 DNA: TGTGCCAGCAGCATGGATAGCAGATATAACATTCAGTACTTC.

This clonotype was seen at least ten times. The gene calls are TRBV7-3 and TRBJ2-1, with D perhaps TRBD1 or TRBD2 (5 bases each). The germline gives CDR1 SGHTA, CDR2 FQGTGA. The CDR3 sequence is 13 residues long. V was trimmed by 5 bases and J by 10 bases, leaving 15 bases between them. CDR3 amino acids: CASSMGPPREQFF. The CDR3, as DNA: TGTGCCAGCAGCATGGGACCCCCAAGGGAGCAGTTCTTC.

V usage is TRBV5-6 and J usage is TRBJ1-6; the D is unclear. CDR3 length: 17 residues. The germline CDR1 and CDR2 sequences are SGHDT and YYEEEE. Trimming stripped 5 bases from V and 6 bases from J, with 21 bases between. The CDR3 sequence: CASSPASTGVGNSPLHF. The CDR3 DNA reads as TGTGCCAGCAGTCCGGCGTCGACTGGGGTGGGTAATTCACCCCTCCACTTT.

A note on this clonotype: Likely a read error: the CDR3 ends without its conserved phenylalanine or tryptophan. In DNA form, the CDR3 reads TGCGCCAGCAGCTTGAGACAGCCGAACACTGAAGCTTTCCTT. Protein product: CASSLRQPNTEAFL. V usage is TRBV5-1 and J usage is TRBJ1-1, with D possibly TRBD1 on 5 matching bases. This CDR3 spans 14 amino acids. CDR1 is SGHRS, CDR2 YFSETQ, per germline. V gave up 1 base and J gave up 1 base, with 8 bases separating them.

In this sample, this clonotype turned up many times. The chain employs TRBV27 and TRBJ2-7; D might be TRBD1 or TRBD2, each matching 5 bases. The germline CDR1 and CDR2 sequences are MNHEY and SMNVEV (reference sequence). This CDR3 spans 14 amino acids. Trimming cost V 6 bases and J 2 bases, with 14 bases left between them. As DNA, the CDR3 is TGTGCCAGCAGCCCATCGGGACCAACCTACGAGCAGTACTTC. This encodes CASSPSGPTYEQYF.

This clonotype was recorded many times. The chain is built from TRBV10-3 and TRBJ2-7; TRBD2 matches 9 bases. In germline, CDR1 is ENHRY, CDR2 SYGVKD. J was trimmed by 2 bases and V by 10 bases; bases with no gene match: 6. The CDR3 is 13 amino acids. As DNA, the CDR3 is TGTGCCAGCCGACTAGCGGACCCCTACGAGCAGTACTTC. This sequence encodes CASRLADPYEQYF.

This clonotype was detected ten times or more. The rearrangement uses TRBV7-6 and TRBJ1-1; possibly TRBD1 for D (5 bases). CDR1 is SGHVS and CDR2 is FNYEAQ in the germline V gene. The V and J ends lost 5 bases and 0 bases respectively, with 25 bases between them. The CDR3 totals 19 residues. CDR3 in DNA: TGTGCCAGCAGCCTAAACGTTGGATTATTCCGGACACTGAACACTGAAGCTTTCTTT. Translating it yields CASSLNVGLFRTLNTEAFF.

Many counts were recorded for this clonotype. The chain couples TRBV19 to TRBJ1-1, with D hard to call. The length of the CDR3 is 13 residues. V dropped 8 bases and J dropped 4 bases, with 14 bases sitting between them. Germline V gives CDR1 LNHDA, CDR2 SQIVND (reference sequence). DNA of the CDR3: TGTGCCAGTTCGATTGGATTGAGCACTGAAGCTTTCTTT. It translates to CASSIGLSTEAFF.

Notes on this clonotype: A much larger clone differs by one base, so this may be a read error. For the CDR3, the DNA is TGTGCCAGCAGCGTAGACCCAGGACAGGGATATGGCCACACCTTC. Protein sequence: CASSVDPGQGYGHTF. V is TRBV9 and J is TRBJ1-2; 8 nucleotides agree with TRBD1. Germline V lookup: CDR1 SGDLS, CDR2 YYNGEE. The CDR3 spans 15 residues. Full variable domain (outside the CDR3, taken from reference TRBV9 and TRBJ1-2): DSGVTQTPKHLITATGQRVTLRCSPRSGDLSVYWYQQSLDQGLQFLIQYYNGEERAKGNILERFSAQQFPDLHSELNLSSLELGDSALYFCASSVDPGQGYGHTFGSGTRLTVV.

There are many counts of this clonotype. The chain links TRBV12-3 or TRBV12-4 to TRBJ2-2; TRBD1 might be the D (6 bases). The CDR3 is 15 residues long. The V and J ends lost 5 bases and 5 bases respectively, with 15 bases between them. The CDR3 nucleotides read TGTGCCAGCAGTGGGGGCTTTGTGGGAACCGGGGAGCTGTTTTTT. Residues: CASSGGFVGTGELFF.

Many counts were recorded for this clonotype. The chain uses TRBV12-3 or TRBV12-4 and TRBJ1-2; no firm D call. This CDR3 is built from 17 residues. V lost 5 bases to trimming and J lost 4 bases, with 23 bases between them. The CDR3 region is CASSECSTAGKTYGYTF. In DNA, the CDR3 is TGTGCCAGCAGTGAATGCAGCACAGCAGGAAAGACCTATGGCTACACCTTC.

The table lists this clonotype with many counts. The chain links TRBV19 to TRBJ2-2, with a possible D match to TRBD2 (6 bases). Germline V gives CDR1 LNHDA, CDR2 SQIVND (reference sequence). Trimming pared 3 bases from V and 4 bases from J, leaving 15 bases between. This CDR3 has 16 residues. CDR3 bases: TGTGCCAGTAGTATTTTAAAGGGAGCGGGCACCGGGGAGCTGTTTTTT. Protein product: CASSILKGAGTGELFF.

This clonotype appeared a few times. The chain couples TRBV6-5 to TRBJ2-1; 8 bases are a match to TRBD2. Germline values: CDR1 MNHEY, CDR2 SVGAGI. The V gene end was trimmed by 8 bases and the J gene end by 0 bases; junction bases not matched to a gene: 9. This CDR3 spans 16 amino acids. The CDR3 nucleotides are TGTGCCAGCCGAGCGGGAGCCCATCCCTCCTACAATGAGCAGTTCTTC. Translation: CASRAGAHPSYNEQFF.

This clonotype was seen repeatedly, ten times or more. The J gene is TRBJ2-7, the V gene TRBV7-8, with 7 bases fitting TRBD1. The CDR3 covers 16 residues. J gave up 2 bases and V 2 bases, and 9 bases lay outside the gene matches. Germline CDR1 and CDR2: SGHVS and FQNEAQ. The CDR3 nucleotides are TGTGCCAGCAGCTTATTCGGTGATCAGGGGGCCTACGAGCAGTACTTC. It codes for CASSLFGDQGAYEQYF.

This clonotype was detected ten times or more. The chain combines TRBV4-1 with TRBJ2-5, with 9 bases that match TRBD2. The CDR3 runs 18 residues. V dropped 0 bases and J dropped 7; count of bases not matched to a gene: 15. Germline CDR1 and CDR2: MGHRA and YSYEKL. The CDR3 bases are TGCGCCAGCAGCCAAGAAGTAGGGCTAGCGGGGACCCTCGGGACCCAGTACTTC. Its protein is CASSQEVGLAGTLGTQYF.

The chain recombines TRBV18 with TRBJ2-1, with 10 bases identical to TRBD2. This CDR3 is 16 amino acids long. Germline V gene sequence: CDR1 KGHSH, CDR2 LQKENI. J was trimmed by 4 bases and V by 3 bases; bases with no gene match: 6. CDR3 bases: TGTGCCAGCTCACCCCGGGGACTAGCGACTTACAATGAGCAGTTCTTC. Encoded protein: CASSPRGLATYNEQFF.

For this clonotype: A single base separates this from a much larger clone, so it may be a read error. J is TRBJ1-1 and V is TRBV20-1, with 9 bases matching TRBD1. CDR1 and CDR2 from the germline V gene are DFQATT and SNEGSKA (reference sequence). The CDR3 runs to 13 residues. The CDR3 bases are TGCAGTGCTAGGGGACAGGGTGGCACTGAAGCTTCCTTT. Translated: CSARGQGGTEASF.

In the case of this clonotype: The likely explanation is a read error, given a far larger clone one base away. V is TRBV10-3 and J is TRBJ2-3; D remains unclear. TRBJ2-1 matches the DNA end more closely, so the J call is doubtful. Germline CDR1 is ENHRY and CDR2 is SYGVKD. The CDR3 length is 11 residues. The CDR3 spells CAISVGNGQFF. CDR3 coding DNA: TGTGCCATCAGTGTGGGCAATGGGCAGTTCTTC.